Listed below are T cell receptor beta chains from one sample, sequenced in a study of blood T cells in healthy people across ages. From the 5' RACE reads, TCRdb called clonotypes with MiXCR, one entry per CDR3 protein. The data hold around 1,800,000 distinct CDR3 sequences, with roughly two fifths observed a single time. The sequenced sample consisted of blood. Every receptor here comes from a human donor in good health. The CDR3 runs from the conserved cysteine through the conserved F or W. D genes are given only for firm matches. Clone size is given for some rows only: seen once, a few or many times, or a class if the clone is expanded.

cdr3_nt	cdr3_aa	j_call	clone_size	d_call	v_call
TGTGCCAGCAGCCGACGGTTCGAGCAGTTCTTC	CASSRRFEQFF	TRBJ2-1	many	NA	TRBV12-3/TRBV12-4
TGTGCCAGCAGCCCCAGGTCGTATTCCGACAGAAACAATGAGCAGTTCTTC	CASSPRSYSDRNNEQFF	TRBJ2-1	few	NA	TRBV6-1
TGTGCCAGCAGCCAGCGGGACCTCTCTGTTTCACCCCTCCACTTT	CASSQRDLSVSPLHF	TRBJ1-6	few	NA	TRBV7-2
TGTGCCGGCAGTTTCGAGGACAGGAGCGCAGATACGCAGTATTTT	CAGSFEDRSADTQYF	TRBJ2-3	NA	TRBD1	TRBV12-3/TRBV12-4
TGTGCCAGCAGCTACCAAGGGGGCGGCGGGCCCTACGAGCAGTACTTC	CASSYQGGGGPYEQYF	TRBJ2-7	NA	TRBD1	TRBV7-2
TGTGCCACTAGGCGGGCTGGGCTTCAAGAGACCCAGTACTTC	CATRRAGLQETQYF	TRBJ2-5	few	NA	TRBV6-5
TGTGCCAGCAGCTTATATGGCGGGGGGGCCAATGAGCAGTTCTTC	CASSLYGGGANEQFF	TRBJ2-1	NA	TRBD2	TRBV7-8
TGCGCCAGCAGCCAAGATAGAGGGGTACCCTACGAGCAGTACTTC	CASSQDRGVPYEQYF	TRBJ2-7	many	NA	TRBV4-3
TGTGCCAGCAGCTCTCCAGGAGCAAACATTCAGTACTTC	CASSSPGANIQYF	TRBJ2-4	many	NA	TRBV7-9
TGTGCCAGCAGCGCACAGGGGACTAGCTACACCTTC	CASSAQGTSYTF	TRBJ1-2	once	TRBD1	TRBV12-3/TRBV12-4
TGTGCCACCAGGGAACAGGGGGCTGAGGGCAATGAGCAGTTCTTC	CATREQGAEGNEQFF	TRBJ2-1	NA	TRBD1	TRBV15
TGCAGTGCTAGAGATCGGTCGAAGGGGGCGCTTTTAGGTGGCTACACCTTC	CSARDRSKGALLGGYTF	TRBJ1-2	NA	TRBD1	TRBV20-1
TGTGCCAGCAGTTACCGGGACAGGACGGATGGCTACACCTTC	CASSYRDRTDGYTF	TRBJ1-2	NA	TRBD1	TRBV6-2/TRBV6-3
TGTGCCAGCAGTTTTAATCAACAAGGGGGAAAGACCCAGTACTTC	CASSFNQQGGKTQYF	TRBJ2-5	few	NA	TRBV27
TGCGCCAGCAGCCAAGATATCGCTAGCGGGGGACCAGGGGAGCAGTTCTTC	CASSQDIASGGPGEQFF	TRBJ2-1	NA	TRBD2	TRBV4-3
TGCGCCAGCAGCTCACTCCCGGGACAGGACTATGGCTACACCTTC	CASSSLPGQDYGYTF	TRBJ1-2	few	TRBD1	TRBV5-1
TGTGCCAGCACAGACCGGGACAGGGACTACGAGCAGTACTTC	CASTDRDRDYEQYF	TRBJ2-7	NA	TRBD1	TRBV28
TGCAGTGCTCTTCGCCCCTGGACTAGCGGGGACGAGACCCAGTACTTC	CSALRPWTSGDETQYF	TRBJ2-5	few	TRBD2	TRBV20-1
TGTGCCAGCAACCTCGGTCCGACCCAGTACTTC	CASNLGPTQYF	TRBJ2-5	NA	NA	TRBV27
TGTGCCAGCAGCTTCTACCGGGGGGGCGGAGACGAGCAGTACTTC	CASSFYRGGGDEQYF	TRBJ2-7	NA	TRBD2	TRBV7-2
TGCGCCAGCAGCTTCGGGCTAGCCACCTACGAGCAGTACTTC	CASSFGLATYEQYF	TRBJ2-7	few	NA	TRBV5-1
TGCAGTGCTAGAGTTGGGTTGCGGGCGGAGACCCAGTACTTC	CSARVGLRAETQYF	TRBJ2-5	few	NA	TRBV20-1
TGTACCAGCAGTAGACAGGACGTGAGCTCCTACGAGCAGTACTTC	CTSSRQDVSSYEQYF	TRBJ2-7	NA	NA	TRBV2
TGTGCCAGCAGTTCCAGCAGGGGGACCGCAGATACGCAGTATTTT	CASSSSRGTADTQYF	TRBJ2-3	NA	TRBD1	TRBV12-3/TRBV12-4
TGTGCCAGCAGCTTAGCTGCACAGGTCTACGAGCAGTACTTC	CASSLAAQVYEQYF	TRBJ2-7	few	NA	TRBV7-2
TGTGCCAGCAGCCGCCCGACTTGGGGCCACAATGAGCAGTACTTC	CASSRPTWGHNEQYF	TRBJ2-5	NA	NA	TRBV6-2/TRBV6-3
TGTGCCAGCAGTATCGCCCGGGAAGCCTACGAGCAGTACTTC	CASSIAREAYEQYF	TRBJ2-7	few	NA	TRBV27
TGTGCCAGCAGCTCCTACCCAACCGGGACCACCTACGAGCAGTTCTTC	CASSSYPTGTTYEQFF	TRBJ2-1	once	NA	TRBV7-6
TGTGCCATCTCCTGGGACTATGGCTACACCTTC	CAISWDYGYTF	TRBJ1-2	few	NA	TRBV10-3
TGTGCCAGCAGCTTTGAGGGTGCCATTCAGTACTTC	CASSFEGAIQYF	TRBJ2-4	many	NA	TRBV7-9
TGTGCCAGCAGCCCCTGGACTAGCTTCATCGATACGCAGTATTTT	CASSPWTSFIDTQYF	TRBJ2-3	NA	TRBD2	TRBV12-3/TRBV12-4
TGTGCCAGCAGCATATTGGGCTACACCTTC	CASSILGYTF	TRBJ1-2	NA	NA	TRBV2
TGTGCCATCAGTGGTGGGGGGAGACAAGAGACCCAGTACTTC	CAISGGGRQETQYF	TRBJ2-5	NA	NA	TRBV10-3
TGTGCCAGCAGCTTAGGGCAGAACCTTAACTATGGCTACACCTTC	CASSLGQNLNYGYTF	TRBJ1-2	NA	NA	TRBV11-2
TGTGCCAGCAGCCAATTCGGGGGGGGGGCCTCTCAAGAGACCCAGTACTTC	CASSQFGGGASQETQYF	TRBJ2-5	few	TRBD2	TRBV3-1
TGCAGCGGTCGACAGGTTGGGGACTACGAGCAGTACTTC	CSGRQVGDYEQYF	TRBJ2-7	NA	NA	TRBV29-1
TGTGCCAGCAGCCACCCGACAGGGAACGAGCAGTACTTC	CASSHPTGNEQYF	TRBJ2-7	few	TRBD1	TRBV4-2
TGTGCCAGCACTCAAAAGGGATCGAGGGGGGCCAACGTCCTGACTTTC	CASTQKGSRGANVLTF	TRBJ2-6	NA	NA	TRBV5-1
TGTGCCAGCAGGGGGGGCCATAACTATGGCTACACCTTC	CASRGGHNYGYTF	TRBJ1-2	NA	NA	TRBV12-3/TRBV12-4
TGTGCCAGCAGTTTGGGACAGGGGGTTGTAGAGACCCAGTACTTC	CASSLGQGVVETQYF	TRBJ2-5	NA	TRBD1	TRBV28
TGTGCCATCAGTGGGGGATGGGGGAACGAGCAGTACTTC	CAISGGWGNEQYF	TRBJ2-7	few	NA	TRBV10-3
TGTGCCACCAGTGGAGGGACAGGCTATGGCTACACCTTC	CATSGGTGYGYTF	TRBJ1-2	few	TRBD1	TRBV24-1
TGTGCCAGCAGCTTATGGACAGGGGATAATTCACCCCTCCACTTT	CASSLWTGDNSPLHF	TRBJ1-6	few	TRBD1	TRBV7-8
TGTGCCAGCAGCTTTGGGGATGGACGACCCTTATCGGGACTACACACCTTC	CASSFGDGRPLSGLHTF	TRBJ1-2	once	NA	TRBV11-3
TGTGCCAGCACTCCCGGGACGCCGGATGAGCAGTTCTTC	CASTPGTPDEQFF	TRBJ2-1	NA	NA	TRBV12-3/TRBV12-4
TGCGCCAGCAGCCAAGATCTGGGGTCCGTATTCAATGAACAGTTCTTC	CASSQDLGSVFNEQFF	TRBJ2-1	few	NA	TRBV4-1
TGCGCCAGCAGCGCGGACAGGGCGATCTCCTACGGGCAGTACTTC	CASSADRAISYGQYF	TRBJ2-7	few	TRBD1	TRBV5-1
TGCAGCGTTGAGAAGGACCGGGCAGACGAGCAGTTCTTC	CSVEKDRADEQFF	TRBJ2-1	NA	NA	TRBV29-1
TGCGCCAGCAGACGGACTAGCATCGACGAGCAGTACTTC	CASRRTSIDEQYF	TRBJ2-7	once	TRBD2	TRBV5-1
TGCAGCGTTGGTCGCTCTGGCAGTATGAACACTGAAGCTTTCTTT	CSVGRSGSMNTEAFF	TRBJ1-1	NA	NA	TRBV29-1
TGTGCCAGCGTCGTCGCCGGACAGACGGATTCACCCCTCCACTTT	CASVVAGQTDSPLHF	TRBJ1-6	few	NA	TRBV28
TGTGCCAGCAGCTTCGGGACAGGGGCTCGTAGTGGCTACACCTTC	CASSFGTGARSGYTF	TRBJ1-2	NA	TRBD1	TRBV7-2
TGTGCCAGCAGCCTCTTCAACGTCCTGACTTTC	CASSLFNVLTF	TRBJ2-6	NA	NA	TRBV14
TGTGCCAGTATAGCGGGGACCTACACAGATACGCAGTATTTT	CASIAGTYTDTQYF	TRBJ2-3	NA	TRBD2	TRBV25-1
TGTGCCAGCAGCCAAGATAACACTAGGGGGAACATTCAGTACTTC	CASSQDNTRGNIQYF	TRBJ2-4	NA	NA	TRBV4-2
TGTGCCAGCAGCTCGACAATACCTAATGAAAAACTGTTTTTT	CASSSTIPNEKLFF	TRBJ1-4	NA	NA	TRBV7-2
TGTGCCAGCAGTTACCGCAGACAGTATGGCGACACCTTC	CASSYRRQYGDTF	TRBJ1-2	NA	NA	TRBV6-7
TGCAGTGCTAGAGATCGGCGGGGCCTGGACTATGGCTACACCTTC	CSARDRRGLDYGYTF	TRBJ1-2	NA	NA	TRBV20-1
TGTGCCACCAGCAGAGAACGGAGTTCAGCGCAGTATTTT	CATSRERSSAQYF	TRBJ2-3	NA	NA	TRBV15
TGTGCCAGCAGCCAAGACCCAGGTTTACGGAATGAGCAGTTCTTC	CASSQDPGLRNEQFF	TRBJ2-1	NA	NA	TRBV3-1